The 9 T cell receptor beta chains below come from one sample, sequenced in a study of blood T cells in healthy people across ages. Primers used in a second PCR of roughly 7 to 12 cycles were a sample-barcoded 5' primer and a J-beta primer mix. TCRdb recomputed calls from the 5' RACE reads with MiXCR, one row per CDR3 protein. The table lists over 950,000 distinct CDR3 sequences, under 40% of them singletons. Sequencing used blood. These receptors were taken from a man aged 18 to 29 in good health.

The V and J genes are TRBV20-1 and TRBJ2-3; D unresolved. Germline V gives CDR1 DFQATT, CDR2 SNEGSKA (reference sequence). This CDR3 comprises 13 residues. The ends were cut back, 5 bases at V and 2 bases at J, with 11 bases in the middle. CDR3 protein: CSADNSLTDTQYF. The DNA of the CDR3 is TGCAGTGCTGATAACAGTCTCACAGATACGCAGTATTTT.

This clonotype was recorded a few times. The CDR3 is CSVELGDGYTF. The CDR3 nucleotides read TGCAGCGTTGAACTTGGGGATGGCTACACCTTC. This chain joins TRBV29-1 and TRBJ1-2; no definite D call. CDR3 size: 11 residues. The V and J ends lost 2 bases and 6 bases respectively, with 7 bases between them. Germline CDR1 is SQVTM and CDR2 is ANQGSEA.

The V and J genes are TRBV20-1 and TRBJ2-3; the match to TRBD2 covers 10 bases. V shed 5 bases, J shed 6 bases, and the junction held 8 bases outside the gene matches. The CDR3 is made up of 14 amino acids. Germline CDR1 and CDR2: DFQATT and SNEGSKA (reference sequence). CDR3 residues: CSAGAERGGDTQYF. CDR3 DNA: TGCAGTGCTGGGGCTGAGCGGGGGGGCGATACGCAGTATTTT.

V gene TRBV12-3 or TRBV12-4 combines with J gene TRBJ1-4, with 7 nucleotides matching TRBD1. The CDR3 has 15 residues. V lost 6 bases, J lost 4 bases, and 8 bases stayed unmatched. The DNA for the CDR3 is TGTGCCAGCAGCTCAGGGACAGCCAATAATGAAAAACTGTTTTTT. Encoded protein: CASSSGTANNEKLFF.

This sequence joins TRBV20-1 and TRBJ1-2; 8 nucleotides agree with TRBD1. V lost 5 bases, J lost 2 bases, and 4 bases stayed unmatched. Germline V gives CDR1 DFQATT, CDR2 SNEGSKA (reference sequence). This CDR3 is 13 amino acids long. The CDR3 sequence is CSAAQGVNYGYTF. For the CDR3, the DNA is TGCAGTGCTGCACAGGGGGTAAACTATGGCTACACCTTC.

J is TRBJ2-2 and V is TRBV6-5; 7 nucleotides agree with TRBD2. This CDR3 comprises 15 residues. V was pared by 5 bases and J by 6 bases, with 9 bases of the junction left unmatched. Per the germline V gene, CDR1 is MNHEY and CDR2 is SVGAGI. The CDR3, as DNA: TGTGCCAGCAGTCCTGGGAGGGGCCTCTCCGGGGAGCTGTTTTTT. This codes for CASSPGRGLSGELFF.

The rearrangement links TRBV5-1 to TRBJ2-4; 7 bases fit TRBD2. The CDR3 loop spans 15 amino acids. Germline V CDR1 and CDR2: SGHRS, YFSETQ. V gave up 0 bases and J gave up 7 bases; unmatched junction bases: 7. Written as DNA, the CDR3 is TGCGCCAGCAGCTTGGGAGACGGGAGGTGGAACATTCAGTACTTC. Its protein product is CASSLGDGRWNIQYF.

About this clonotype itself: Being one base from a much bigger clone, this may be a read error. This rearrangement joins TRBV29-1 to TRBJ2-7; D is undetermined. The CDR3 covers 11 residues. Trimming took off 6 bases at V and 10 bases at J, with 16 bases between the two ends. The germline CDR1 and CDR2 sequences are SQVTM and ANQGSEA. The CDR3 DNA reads TGCAGCGTCGGTAAAATATGGGCCCAGTACTTC. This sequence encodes CSVGKIWAQYF.

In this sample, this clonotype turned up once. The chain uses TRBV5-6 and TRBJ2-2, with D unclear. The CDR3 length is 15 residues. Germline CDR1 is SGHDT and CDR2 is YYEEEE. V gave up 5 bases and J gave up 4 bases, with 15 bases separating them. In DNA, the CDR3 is TGTGCCAGCAGTTCACGGACCAAATCCACCGGGGAGCTGTTTTTT. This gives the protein CASSSRTKSTGELFF.